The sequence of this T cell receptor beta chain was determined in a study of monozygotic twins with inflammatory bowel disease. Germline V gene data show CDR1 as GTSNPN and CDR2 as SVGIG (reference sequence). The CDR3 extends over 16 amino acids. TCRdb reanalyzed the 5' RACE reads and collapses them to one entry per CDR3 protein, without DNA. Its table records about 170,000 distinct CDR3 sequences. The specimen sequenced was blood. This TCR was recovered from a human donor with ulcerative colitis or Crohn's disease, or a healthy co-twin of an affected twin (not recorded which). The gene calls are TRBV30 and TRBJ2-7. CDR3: CAWSGSISRSLSEQYF.